What follows is one T cell receptor beta chain and its context. What it recognizes is unknown. This sample includes further DNA sequences coding for the same CDR3. In germline, CDR1 is GTSNPN, CDR2 SVGIG (reference sequence). The V end was cut by 6 bases, the J end by 8 bases, with 22 bases between. The CDR3 sequence is 14 residues long. The data originate from a study of PD-1 blockade in mismatch repair-deficient tumors. Study-wide results and limits: Tumor-resident clones, often absent from pretreatment blood, expanded after pembrolizumab and then contracted.

TCRdb's copy holds only in-frame clones and misses some; the assay was immunoSEQ multiplex PCR. The repertoire holds some 100,000 clones, about 79% seen once, with roughly 6.3% in the top ten. The origin of this receptor is an adult with mismatch repair-deficient cancer. The chain carries TRBV30 and TRBJ1-1; D may be TRBD1 (5 bases). This specimen was peripheral blood, taken 36 weeks after starting pembrolizumab. Here the CDR3 reads CACPVSQQGPEAFF. For the CDR3, the DNA is TGTGCCTGTCCCGTATCACAGCAGGGCCCAGAAGCTTTCTTT.